What follows is one TCR beta chain and its context. These data originate in a study of blood T cell repertoires in COVID-19. Followed longitudinally, the Seattle patients had been enrolled during active infection. Germline V gives CDR1 LNHDA, CDR2 SQIVND (reference sequence). V dropped 3 bases and J dropped 2 bases, with 8 bases sitting between them. The CDR3 length is 13 residues. Using immunoSEQ multiplex PCR, the repertoire was profiled, and TCRdb retains in-frame clones only, with some absent. This sample has roughly 180,000 clones, with about 93% found just once. The sample comprised peripheral blood. The chain carries TRBV19 and TRBJ2-7, with no clear D. The TCR originated in a man aged 25 to 45 with COVID-19, enrolled during active disease. In nucleotides, the CDR3 is TGTGCCAGTAGTATTCACAAGACCTACGAGCAGTACTTC. Translation: CASSIHKTYEQYF. The entire variable domain, with the rest obtained from reference TRBV19 and TRBJ2-7, is as follows: DGGITQSPKYLFRKEGQNVTLSCEQNLNHDAMYWYRQDPGQGLRLIYYSQIVNDFQKGDIAEGYSVSREKKESFPLTVTSAQKNPTAFYLCASSIHKTYEQYFGPGTRLTVT.